This T cell receptor beta chain was retrieved from a study of cytomegalovirus exposure and HLA in healthy donors. Study findings and constraints: A few CMV-associated chains were confirmed in vitro to be specific for CMV antigens. Published work reported that the classifier diagnosed cytomegalovirus status with high specificity and sensitivity. There were around 160 TCR beta chains listed as cytomegalovirus-associated.

Produced via immunoSEQ multiplex PCR; TCRdb's table is partial and in-frame only. Of about 140,000 clones in the sample, around four fifths were seen once. These donors were members of the approximately 110-subject validation cohort, a group separate from the roughly 670-subject first cohort. Of note for this clone: What it binds is unknown.

The CDR3 totals 15 residues. Germline V gene sequence: CDR1 SGHRS, CDR2 YFSETQ. With 4 bases removed from V and 0 bases from J, the gap between germline ends came to 10 bases. The chain couples TRBV5-1 to TRBJ1-4, with unresolved D. The specimen sequenced was PBMCs. The sequence was collected from a woman aged 25 to 39 in good health and CMV-seronegative. As DNA, the CDR3 is TGCGCCAGCAGCGAAGGAGGTACAACTAATGAAAAACTGTTTTTT. It yields the protein CASSEGGTTNEKLFF.